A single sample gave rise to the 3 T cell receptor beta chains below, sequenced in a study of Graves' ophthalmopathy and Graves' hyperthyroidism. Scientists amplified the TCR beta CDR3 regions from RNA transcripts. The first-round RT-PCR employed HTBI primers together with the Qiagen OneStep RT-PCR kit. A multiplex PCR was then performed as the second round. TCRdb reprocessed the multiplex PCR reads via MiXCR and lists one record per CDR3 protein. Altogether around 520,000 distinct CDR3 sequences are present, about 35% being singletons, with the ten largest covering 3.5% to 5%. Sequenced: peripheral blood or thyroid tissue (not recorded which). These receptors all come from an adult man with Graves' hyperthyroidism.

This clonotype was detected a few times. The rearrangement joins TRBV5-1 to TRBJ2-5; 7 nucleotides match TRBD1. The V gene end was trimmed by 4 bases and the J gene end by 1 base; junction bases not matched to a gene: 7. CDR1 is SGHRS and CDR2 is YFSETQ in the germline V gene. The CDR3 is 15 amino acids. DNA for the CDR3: TGCGCCAGCAGCCTCCAGGGGGTGTCCCAAGAGACCCAGTACTTC. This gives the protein CASSLQGVSQETQYF.

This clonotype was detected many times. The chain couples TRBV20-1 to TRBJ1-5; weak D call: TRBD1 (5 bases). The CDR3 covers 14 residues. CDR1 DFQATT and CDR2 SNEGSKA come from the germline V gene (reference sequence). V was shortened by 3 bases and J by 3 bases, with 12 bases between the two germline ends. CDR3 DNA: TGCAGTGCTAGGAGCCGGGGGACCAATCAGCCCCAGCATTTT. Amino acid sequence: CSARSRGTNQPQHF.

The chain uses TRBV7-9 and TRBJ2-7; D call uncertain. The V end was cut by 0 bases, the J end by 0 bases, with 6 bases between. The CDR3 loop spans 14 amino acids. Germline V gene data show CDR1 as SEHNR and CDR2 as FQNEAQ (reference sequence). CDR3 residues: CASSLAHVSYEQYF. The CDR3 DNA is TGTGCCAGCAGCTTAGCACACGTCTCCTACGAGCAGTACTTC.